The rows below give T cell receptor beta chains drawn from one sample of a study of T cells in Graves' hyperthyroidism and ophthalmopathy. TCRdb re-called the multiplex PCR reads with MiXCR, one entry per CDR3 protein. The table lists more than 35,000 distinct CDR3 sequences, approximately 50% of them singletons. What was sequenced was peripheral blood or thyroid tissue (not recorded which). The receptor source for this set is a woman aged 45 to 65 with Graves' hyperthyroidism. Each CDR3 is given with its conserved first and last residue. Fields, in order: J gene, clone size, D gene, V gene, CDR3 protein, CDR3 DNA. A D gene is named only where the DNA matches it firmly. Not every row has a clone size; where given, it reads once, few, many or a size class.

TRBJ2-3,few,NA,TRBV12-5,CASGLVRGSTDTQYF,TGTGCTAGTGGTTTGGTGAGGGGGAGCACAGATACGCAGTATTTT
TRBJ2-7,many,TRBD2,TRBV5-1,CASSASGAYEQYF,TGCGCCAGCAGCGCTAGCGGGGCATACGAGCAGTACTTC
TRBJ2-3,many,NA,TRBV7-2,CASSPTDTQYF,TGTGCCAGCAGCCCGACGGATACGCAGTATTTT
TRBJ2-5,few,NA,TRBV20-1,CSARSTGKETQYF,TGCAGTGCTAGATCGACAGGCAAAGAGACCCAGTACTTC
TRBJ1-5,few,NA,TRBV6-5,CASSSPSIRKNNQPQHF,TGTGCCAGCAGTTCCCCCTCGATAAGAAAAAACAATCAGCCCCAGCATTTT
TRBJ2-7,many,TRBD1,TRBV6-5,CASSFFSAVGTGTYEQYF,TGTGCCAGCAGTTTTTTTTCGGCGGTAGGGACAGGGACCTACGAGCAGTACTTC
TRBJ2-2,many,TRBD2,TRBV3-1,CASSLGLANTGELFF,TGTGCCAGCAGCCTGGGACTAGCGAACACCGGGGAGCTGTTTTTT
TRBJ2-7,few,NA,TRBV10-3,CAIRGVLGYEQYF,TGTGCCATCAGGGGAGTACTGGGCTACGAGCAGTACTTC
TRBJ2-1,NA,NA,TRBV15,CATSRGSEEGEQFF,TGTGCCACCAGCAGAGGGTCTGAGGAGGGTGAGCAGTTCTTC
TRBJ2-7,NA,TRBD2,TRBV7-9,CASSKREGSEQYF,TGTGCCAGCAGCAAGCGGGAGGGTAGCGAGCAGTACTTC
TRBJ2-2,many,NA,TRBV7-9,CASSLAMTNTGELFF,TGTGCCAGCAGCTTAGCTATGACTAACACCGGGGAGCTGTTTTTT
TRBJ2-7,many,NA,TRBV6-6,CASSFDLSGATYEQYF,TGTGCCAGCAGTTTCGACCTTTCAGGGGCCACCTACGAGCAGTACTTC